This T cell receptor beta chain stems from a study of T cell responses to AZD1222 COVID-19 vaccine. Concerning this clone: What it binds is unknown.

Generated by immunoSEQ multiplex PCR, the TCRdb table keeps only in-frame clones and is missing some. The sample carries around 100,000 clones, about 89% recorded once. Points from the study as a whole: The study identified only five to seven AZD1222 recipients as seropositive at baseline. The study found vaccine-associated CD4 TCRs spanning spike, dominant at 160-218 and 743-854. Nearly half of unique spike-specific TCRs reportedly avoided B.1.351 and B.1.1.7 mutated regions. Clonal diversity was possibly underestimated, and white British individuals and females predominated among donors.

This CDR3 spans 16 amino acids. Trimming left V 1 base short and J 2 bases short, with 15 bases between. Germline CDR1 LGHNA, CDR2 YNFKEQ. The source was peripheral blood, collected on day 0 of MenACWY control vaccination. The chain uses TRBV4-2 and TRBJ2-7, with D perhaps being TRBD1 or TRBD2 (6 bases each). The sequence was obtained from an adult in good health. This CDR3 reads CASSQALSGQTYEQYF. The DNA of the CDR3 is TGTGCCAGCAGCCAAGCCCTTAGCGGACAGACCTACGAGCAGTACTTC.